The rows below give T cell receptor beta chains drawn from one sample of a study of blood T cell repertoires in COVID-19. This table comes from immunoSEQ multiplex PCR, and its TCRdb copy is limited to in-frame clones, with some not included. Among roughly 150,000 clones, approximately 80% were seen once, and the ten largest hold about 1.5%. Material for sequencing was PBMCs or T cells enriched from blood (not recorded which). The source of these receptors is a woman younger than 30 who had been exposed to COVID-19. The CDR3 runs from the conserved cysteine through the conserved F or W. The D gene is left open where the match is weak. Not every row has a clone size; where given, it reads once, few, many or a size class.

D	V	size	J	DNA	CDR3
TRBD2	TRBV6-5	-	TRBJ2-1	TGTGCCAGCAGGGGTGGACTAGCGGGAGGGGATGAGCAGTTCTTC	CASRGGLAGGDEQFF
-	TRBV28	-	TRBJ1-2	TGTGCCAGCAGATTACAGGGCGGCTATGGCTACACCTTC	CASRLQGGYGYTF
TRBD2	TRBV7-8	once	TRBJ2-7	TGTGCCAGCAGCTTCACTAGCGTTAGCTCCTACGAGCAGTACTTC	CASSFTSVSSYEQYF
-	TRBV27	-	TRBJ2-7	TGTGCCAGCAGTTTTGGCCCGCAGAACTACGAGCAGTACTTC	CASSFGPQNYEQYF
TRBD1	TRBV30	few	TRBJ2-7	TGTGCCTGGCATGACCCCGGACAGGGGCTAACCTACGAGCAGTACTTC	CAWHDPGQGLTYEQYF
-	TRBV7-2	-	TRBJ1-5	TGTGCCAGCAGCTTAGTTGGGATGGGGAGGGGTGATCAGCCCCAGCATTTT	CASSLVGMGRGDQPQHF
-	TRBV2	-	TRBJ2-2	TGTGCCAGCCTTCAGGGGAACACCGGGGAGCTGTTTTTT	CASLQGNTGELFF
-	TRBV30	-	TRBJ1-3	TGTGCCTGGAGTTGGAAGGACAGTCGCTCTGGAAACACCATATATTTT	CAWSWKDSRSGNTIYF
-	TRBV18	once	TRBJ2-3	TGTGCCAGCTCACCACGAAACGGGTACACAGATACGCAGTATTTT	CASSPRNGYTDTQYF
-	TRBV5-1	-	TRBJ2-7	TGCGCCAGCAGCTTGGATTCGGGGAGCTCCTACGAGCAGTACTTC	CASSLDSGSSYEQYF
TRBD2	TRBV7-2	-	TRBJ2-4	TGTGCCAGCAGCTCGATAAATAGCGGGATAGCCAAAAACATTCAGTACTTC	CASSSINSGIAKNIQYF
-	TRBV10-3	-	TRBJ2-3	TGTGCCATCAGTGATCGAGGGGGGGGGACAGATACGCAGTATTTT	CAISDRGGGTDTQYF
-	TRBV24-1	-	TRBJ1-5	TGTGCCACCACCGACGGGAATCAGCCCCAGCATTTT	CATTDGNQPQHF
-	TRBV5-1	-	TRBJ2-6	TGCGCCTCCTCGGAAGGGGACTCTGGGGCCAACGTCCTGACTTTC	CASSEGDSGANVLTF
-	TRBV27	-	TRBJ2-2	TGTGCCAGCAGAGTGATAGGGGTCGGGGAGCTGTTTTTT	CASRVIGVGELFF
TRBD2	TRBV18	-	TRBJ2-7	TGTGCCAGCTCACCATCCCTAGCGGGAGAGCAGTACTTC	CASSPSLAGEQYF
-	TRBV10-3	few	TRBJ1-2	TGTGCCATCAAACTGGACAGCGCTAACTATGGCTACACCTTC	CAIKLDSANYGYTF
-	TRBV19	-	TRBJ2-7	TGTGCCAGTAGTATAGTGGGCAGAAACTACGAGCAGTACTTC	CASSIVGRNYEQYF
-	TRBV21-1	-	TRBJ2-7	TGTGCCACCACAGCAAAGGGGACAACCGAGCAGTACTTC	CATTAKGTTEQYF
-	TRBV2	many	TRBJ2-2	TGTGCCAGCAGTGAGAGGCCTCCCGGGAACACCGGGGAGCTGTTTTTT	CASSERPPGNTGELFF
TRBD1	TRBV5-1	-	TRBJ1-6	TGCGCCAGCAGCTTACAACAGGGGTCAGGTGGTTCACCCCTCCACTTT	CASSLQQGSGGSPLHF
TRBD1	TRBV18	-	TRBJ2-7	TGTGCCAGCTCACCCGGGACAGGGGATGACGAGCAGTACTTC	CASSPGTGDDEQYF
TRBD2	TRBV28	once	TRBJ2-7	TGTGCCAGCAGTTTACGACTAGCGGGAGTTGACGAGCAGTACTTC	CASSLRLAGVDEQYF
TRBD2	TRBV27	-	TRBJ2-1	TGTGCCAGCAGTGCCTCTAGCGGCCTGCTATACAATGAGCAGTTCTTC	CASSASSGLLYNEQFF
-	TRBV27	few	TRBJ2-5	TGTGCCAGCAGTACAACCGGGACTGAACAAGAGACCCAGTACTTC	CASSTTGTEQETQYF
-	TRBV12-3/TRBV12-4	-	TRBJ1-2	TGTGCCAGCAGTTTTTACTCTTCTGGCTACACCTTC	CASSFYSSGYTF
-	TRBV4-2	-	TRBJ1-2	TGTGCCAGCAGCCAAGAAGGGGCGGGGTGGGGCTACACCTTC	CASSQEGAGWGYTF
-	TRBV30	-	TRBJ1-2	TGTGCCTGGAGTGTGCGGGATGGCTACACCTTC	CAWSVRDGYTF
-	TRBV24-1	-	TRBJ2-2	TGTGCCACCAGTGATTTGCTGGCGGGTCCAAGCACCGGGGAGCTGTTTTTT	CATSDLLAGPSTGELFF
TRBD2	TRBV28	-	TRBJ2-7	TGTGCCAGCAGTTTATGGTCGGGAGGGCACTACGAGCAGTACTTC	CASSLWSGGHYEQYF
-	TRBV7-6	-	TRBJ2-1	TGTGCCAGCAGCTTAGGCGATGAGCAGTTCTTC	CASSLGDEQFF
-	TRBV18	-	TRBJ1-2	TGTGCCAGCTCACCTACAGGAGCAACCCTCTATGGCTACACCTTC	CASSPTGATLYGYTF
-	TRBV30	-	TRBJ2-5	TGTGCCTGGAGTGTAAATAAAGAGACCCAGTACTTC	CAWSVNKETQYF
TRBD2	TRBV4-1	-	TRBJ2-1	TGCGCCAGCAGCCAAGAAGCGGGACTAAGCTCCTACAATGAGCAGTTCTTC	CASSQEAGLSSYNEQFF
-	TRBV18	-	TRBJ2-5	TGTGCCAGCTCACCACCAGATGCGGGGACCCAGTACTTC	CASSPPDAGTQYF
-	TRBV5-8	-	TRBJ1-4	TGTGCCAGCAGCTTGGAGGGAGGAGAAAAACTGTTTTTT	CASSLEGGEKLFF
TRBD2	TRBV4-3	-	TRBJ2-7	TGCGCCAGCAGCCAAGACCCCGGTACCCGCGGGAGGTTGTACGAGCAGTACTTC	CASSQDPGTRGRLYEQYF
TRBD1	TRBV6-5	-	TRBJ1-5	TGTGCCAGCAAGGCAGGGGGTTCGGGCAATCAGCCCCAGCATTTT	CASKAGGSGNQPQHF
-	TRBV4-3	-	TRBJ2-7	TGCGCCAGCAGCCAAGAACTTTTACCGGGCTACGAGCAGTACTTC	CASSQELLPGYEQYF
TRBD2	TRBV18	few	TRBJ2-1	TGTGCCAGCTCACCCAGGACTAGCGGGGATTTTGAGCAGTTCTTC	CASSPRTSGDFEQFF
TRBD2	TRBV27	-	TRBJ2-1	TGTGCCAGCAGGATGGGACTAGCGGGAGAAGGCAATGAGCAGTTCTTC	CASRMGLAGEGNEQFF
-	TRBV11-1	-	TRBJ2-3	TGTGCCAGCAGCTCGACGACTAGGATCCCGGGAGATACGCAGTATTTT	CASSSTTRIPGDTQYF
-	TRBV24-1	-	TRBJ2-1	TGTGCCACCAGTGTCCGGGAGAAACCCTACAATGAGCAGTTCTTC	CATSVREKPYNEQFF
-	TRBV24-1	-	TRBJ2-5	TGTGCCACCAGTAGCGGGCCCGAAGAGACCCAGTACTTC	CATSSGPEETQYF
TRBD2	TRBV19	-	TRBJ2-3	TGTGCCAGTAGTATGCTAGCGGGAAGCGCAGATACGCAGTATTTT	CASSMLAGSADTQYF
-	TRBV14	-	TRBJ1-2	TGTGCCAGCAGCCAAGCGGGGTCTGGTGGCTACACCTTC	CASSQAGSGGYTF
-	TRBV29-1	-	TRBJ1-2	TGCAGCGTTGAGTTGCGGATGACAGAGCGATCGAGATATGGCTACACCTTC	CSVELRMTERSRYGYTF
-	TRBV21-1	-	TRBJ1-5	TGTGCCAGCAGAGGCGCGGGTTATAGCAATCAGCCCCAGCATTTT	CASRGAGYSNQPQHF
TRBD2	TRBV5-6	-	TRBJ2-7	TGTGCCAGCAGCTTGTCGGCGGGAGTACTGTGGGAGCAGTACTTC	CASSLSAGVLWEQYF
-	TRBV10-1	-	TRBJ2-1	TGCGCCAGCAGTGAATTCCCCCCGTCCGGTGAGCAGTTCTTC	CASSEFPPSGEQFF
-	TRBV10-3	-	TRBJ1-5	TGTGCCACTACGACGGGTTATAGCAATCAGCCCCAGCATTTT	CATTTGYSNQPQHF
TRBD1	TRBV18	-	TRBJ1-2	TGTGCCAGCTCACCTGCCGGGACAGGGGCTGGCTACACCTTC	CASSPAGTGAGYTF
TRBD1	TRBV28	-	TRBJ1-2	TGTGCCAGCAGTCCCCCGTCAGGGGGTGGTAACTATGGCTACACCTTC	CASSPPSGGGNYGYTF
-	TRBV11-2	once	TRBJ1-5	TGTGCCAGCAGCTTAGGCAGGTTCCAGCCCCAGCATTTT	CASSLGRFQPQHF
TRBD1	TRBV28	-	TRBJ2-7	TGTGCCAGCAGTCGCTCATTCCGGGACAGGGTATTCGAGCAGTACTTC	CASSRSFRDRVFEQYF
TRBD2	TRBV18	-	TRBJ2-1	TGTGCCAGCTCATCGGGACTAGCGGGAGGAGGTAACAATGAGCAGTTCTTC	CASSSGLAGGGNNEQFF
-	TRBV7-9	once	TRBJ2-7	TGTGCCAGCAGCTTAGTAGGGGGCTCCTACGAGCAGTACTTC	CASSLVGGSYEQYF
-	TRBV2	-	TRBJ1-2	TGTGCCAGCAAACGGGACTATGGCTACACCTTC	CASKRDYGYTF
TRBD1	TRBV5-5	-	TRBJ2-7	TGTGCCAGCAGCAACGCAGGGGGACAGGCTGTCCACGAGCAGTACTTC	CASSNAGGQAVHEQYF